A selection of T cell receptor beta chains follows, all from one sample in a study of blood T cell repertoires in COVID-19. The table came from immunoSEQ multiplex PCR; TCRdb's copy has only in-frame clones and leaves some out. Here the sample spans more than 100,000 clones, 84% being singletons. Input material: peripheral blood. Source of these receptors: a woman aged 80 or over with acute or convalescent COVID-19. Both conserved end residues are part of each CDR3. The D gene is left open where the match is weak. For some rows the clone size is stated as once, few or many, or as a class when expanded; others skip it.

>TRBV7-9|once|TRBD1|TRBJ2-7
CASSLALGQGPYEQYF
TGTGCCAGCAGCTTAGCCCTAGGACAGGGTCCCTACGAGCAGTACTTC
>TRBV5-5|-|-|TRBJ1-2
CASSSDMNYGYTF
TGTGCCAGCAGCTCGGACATGAACTATGGCTACACCTTC
>TRBV13|-|TRBD2|TRBJ2-1
CASSSHRASGGGEQFF
TGTGCCAGCAGCTCTCACCGGGCTAGCGGGGGGGGTGAGCAGTTCTTC
>TRBV4-3|once|TRBD1|TRBJ2-1
CASSQRQGAYNEQFF
TGCGCCAGCAGCCAAAGACAGGGGGCGTACAATGAGCAGTTCTTC
>TRBV29-1|-|-|TRBJ1-1
CSVVFSLAGNTEAFF
TGCAGCGTTGTGTTTTCCCTCGCAGGGAACACTGAAGCTTTCTTT
>TRBV15|few|-|TRBJ1-2
CATSRDRVNYGYTF
TGTGCCACCAGCAGAGATCGGGTTAACTATGGCTACACCTTC
>TRBV5-1|once|-|TRBJ1-6
CASSLEGRGNSPLHF
TGCGCCAGCAGCTTGGAGGGCAGGGGTAATTCACCCCTCCACTTT
>TRBV27|-|-|TRBJ1-1
CASSYPGREAFF
TGTGCCAGCAGTTACCCGGGGAGAGAAGCTTTCTTT
>TRBV7-2|few|-|TRBJ2-3
CASSLDFTDTQYF
TGTGCCAGCAGCTTAGACTTCACAGATACGCAGTATTTT
>TRBV2|-|TRBD1|TRBJ2-7
CARTTGTGLYEQYF
TGTGCCAGGACAACCGGGACAGGGTTATACGAGCAGTACTTC
>TRBV11-2|-|TRBD2|TRBJ2-3
CASSPRLALSTDTQYF
TGTGCCAGCAGCCCCCGACTAGCGCTAAGCACAGATACGCAGTATTTT
>TRBV5-1|-|-|TRBJ2-1
CASSSRAGGPNNEQFF
TGCGCCAGCAGCTCCCGGGCCGGGGGGCCCAACAATGAGCAGTTCTTC
>TRBV10-2|-|-|TRBJ1-5
CASSESGQRSNQPQHF
TGCGCCAGCAGTGAGTCGGGGCAACGTAGCAATCAGCCCCAGCATTTT